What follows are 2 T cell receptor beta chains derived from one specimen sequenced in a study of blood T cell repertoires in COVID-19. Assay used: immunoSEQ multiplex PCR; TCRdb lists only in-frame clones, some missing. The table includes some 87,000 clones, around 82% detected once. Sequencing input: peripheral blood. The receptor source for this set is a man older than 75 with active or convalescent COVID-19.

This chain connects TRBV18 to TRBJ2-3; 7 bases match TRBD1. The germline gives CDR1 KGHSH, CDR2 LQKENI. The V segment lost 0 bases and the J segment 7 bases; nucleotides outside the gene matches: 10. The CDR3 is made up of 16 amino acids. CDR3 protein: CASSPPVPDRVNTQYF. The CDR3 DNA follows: TGTGCCAGCTCACCACCGGTCCCCGACAGGGTAAATACGCAGTATTTT.

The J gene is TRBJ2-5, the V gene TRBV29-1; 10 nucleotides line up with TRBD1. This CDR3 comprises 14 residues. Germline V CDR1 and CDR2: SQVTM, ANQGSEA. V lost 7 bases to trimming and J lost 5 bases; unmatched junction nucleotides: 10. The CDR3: CSDLDRGKSETQYF. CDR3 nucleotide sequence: TGCAGCGACCTGGACAGGGGGAAGAGTGAGACCCAGTACTTC.